The 5 T cell receptor beta chains given below trace back to one sample, sequenced in a study of molecular identifiers for immune sequencing clone quantification. Each CDR3 protein is one row after TCRdb ran MiXCR on the PCR reads. The sample lists approximately 680,000 distinct CDR3 sequences; roughly 27% were seen once. Sequenced: naive CD8+ T cells from blood, with Jurkat cell RNA spiked in. The subset was: FACS-sorted CD8+CD4-CCR7+CD45RA+ naive T cells. The receptors come from a human donor in good health. Some libraries in this study had Jurkat cell RNA spiked in.

The chain recombines TRBV11-2 with TRBJ1-5, with D maybe TRBD1 (5 bases). Germline V gives CDR1 SGHAT, CDR2 FQNNGV. V was shortened by 1 base and J by 6 bases, with 10 bases between the two germline ends. The CDR3 is made up of 14 amino acids. CDR3 in amino acids: CASSLVAGTQPQHF. The CDR3 coding sequence is TGTGCCAGCAGCTTAGTCGCAGGGACTCAGCCCCAGCATTTT.

About this clonotype itself: It may be a read error: a sequence one base away is much more abundant. Here the CDR3 omits its conserved ending phenylalanine or tryptophan, so a read error is the likely source. The chain links TRBV12-3 or TRBV12-4 to TRBJ2-3, with D possibly being TRBD2 (5 bases). V was shortened by 5 bases and J by 2 bases, with 14 bases between the two germline ends. The CDR3 has 15 amino acids. The CDR3 reads CASSTPRGPTDTQYS. In DNA form, the CDR3 reads TGTGCCAGCAGTACCCCCCGGGGTCCCACAGATACGCAGTATTCT.

This clonotype has more than one count but fewer than ten. J is TRBJ1-2 and V is TRBV4-1, with TRBD1 as a possible D gene (6 bases). The CDR3 is made up of 15 amino acids. V shed 1 base and J shed 0 bases, with 9 bases lying between them. Germline CDR1 and CDR2: MGHRA and YSYEKL. DNA of the CDR3: TGCGCCAGCAGCCAAGGGACAGCTGCTAACTATGGCTACACCTTC. Translating gives CASSQGTAANYGYTF.

As concerns this clonotype: The CDR3 carries no conserved terminal phenylalanine or tryptophan, so it likely arises from a read error. The J gene is TRBJ2-4, the V gene TRBV6-2 or TRBV6-3, with 7 bases fitting TRBD2. The germline gives CDR1 MNHEY, CDR2 SVGEGT. Unmatched junction bases numbered 3, after V lost 4 bases and J lost 0 bases. The CDR3 spans 15 residues. Here the CDR3 DNA reads TGTGCCAGCAGTTTAGCGGGTTTAGCCAAAAACATTCAGTACTAC. This sequence encodes CASSLAGLAKNIQYY.

Concerning this clonotype itself: A much larger clone differs from this one at a single base, so this may be a read error. J is TRBJ2-7 and V is TRBV28; no reliable D call. The CDR3 contains 12 residues. V was shortened by 9 bases and J by 7 bases, with 16 bases between the two germline ends. Germline V lookup: CDR1 MDHEN, CDR2 SYDVKM. CDR3 DNA: TGTGCCAGTTCGAGCAGATTTTGGGAGCAGTACTTC. This gives the protein CASSSRFWEQYF.